The clone carrying this T cell receptor (beta chain) was picked up one time. Profiled with immunoSEQ multiplex PCR; TCRdb holds only in-frame clones, not every one. Of tens of thousands of clones listed, about 95% are singletons. V lost 2 bases, J lost 8 bases, and 22 bases lay in between. This CDR3 is built from 17 residues. Germline V gene data show CDR1 as LNHDA and CDR2 as SQIVND (reference sequence). The data belong to a study of T cell changes during pregnancy in multiple sclerosis. The source was CD4+ T cells from peripheral blood mononuclear cells, collected in the second trimester of pregnancy. The gene calls are TRBV19 and TRBJ2-1; D might be TRBD2 (5 bases). This receptor was taken from a female donor with multiple sclerosis, enrolled in a pregnancy study. Written as DNA, the CDR3 is TGTGCCAGTAGTATACTGGGTGGGCGAGGGCCTGGCGATGAGCAGTTCTTC. Residues: CASSILGGRGPGDEQFF.